This T cell receptor beta chain was sequenced for a study of Graves' ophthalmopathy and Graves' hyperthyroidism (dated by TCRdb to between 2018 and 2020). In the study overall: Peripheral blood was collected at initial diagnosis, prior to any treatment. The study used TCR beta repertoire signatures to distinguish Graves' ophthalmopathy from Graves' hyperthyroidism and to predict progression to ophthalmopathy. In total, around 140 blood samples were TCR-sequenced: 40 to 45 ophthalmopathy, under 80 hyperthyroidism and 17 hyperthyroidism-to-ophthalmopathy patients. To explore V-J signatures that separate ophthalmopathy from hyperthyroidism, a discovery set of fewer than 110 patients was enrolled, consisting of fewer than 45 with ophthalmopathy and roughly 57 with stable hyperthyroidism. An independent validation cohort comprised 18 hyperthyroidism patients and 15 to 17 patients who later progressed from hyperthyroidism to ophthalmopathy. T-cell repertoires of thyroid tissue and blood were compared in five or six hyperthyroidism patients. Following sample collection, hyperthyroidism patients were given methimazole at a starting dose of 30 mg daily, and ophthalmopathy patients were given high-dose intravenous methylprednisolone. Broader findings and caveats from the paper: Most expanded thyroid clonotypes with frequency above 0.001 were also detected in blood, suggesting blood repertoires may reflect the thyroid immune response. No statistical method was used to set the sample size in advance, and the investigators knew which group each participant was assigned to. The 13-signature model separated ophthalmopathy from stable hyperthyroidism with approximately 88% sensitivity and about 81% specificity in cross-validation, and 80%/75% in the test set. In validation, the model predicted ophthalmopathy progression with about 71% sensitivity and roughly 72% specificity; more than ten predicted patients were CT-confirmed with GO in a median of approximately six months.

For repertoire sequencing, TCR beta CDR3 regions were amplified from RNA transcripts. A first-round RT-PCR used HTBI primers with the Qiagen OneStep RT-PCR kit, followed by a second-round multiplex PCR, size selection and purification. Libraries were sequenced paired-end with 100 bp reads on an Illumina HiSeq2000. In the source study's methods: SOAPnuke was used to process the reads, throwing out any read that had adapters, had uncalled bases, had a mean Phred below 15, or lacked an exact constant-primer or identifier match. COPE v1.2.5 was used to merge high-quality paired reads. Unique nucleotide sequences were defined as clonotypes and aligned to IMGT TRB V, D and J references using MiTCR v1.1. Analysis was restricted to V-J combinations with a frequency above 0.0001, which covered roughly 99% of repertoires. A TCR clonal expansion and chaos score per V-J combination was defined as the ratio of F50 clonal expansion to chaos observed in the TCRdist matrix. Welch's t-statistics and random forest were used to narrow the features down to roughly twelve V-J combinations, which were then fed into a naive Bayes classifier. The similarity between thyroid and blood repertoires was quantified using the Morisita-Horn index. The public reads were reprocessed in TCRdb via fastp at Q25 and MiXCR, keeping in-frame beta chains. Identical CDR3 protein sequences are pooled into one entry, listed with their most common genes and DNA. TCRdb, not the authors, supplied the V and J calls. For this sample the table gives 650,000 to 800,000 distinct CDR3 sequences, of which 35% to 45% were detected only once. The ten largest clonotypes hold 2.5% to 3.5% of the sample.

The ophthalmopathy patients had moderately to severely active disease, with a Clinical Activity Score of 3 or higher, a NOSPECS grade of 4 or higher, and a disease duration of less than 3 months. Anyone with other autoimmune diseases, uncontrolled infections, pregnancy or lactation was excluded from the study. Diagnosis was based on clinical symptoms, serum thyroxine, TRAb, thyroid ultrasound and orbital computed tomography. Ficoll-Paque density gradient centrifugation was used to isolate PBMCs from 8 to 10 ml of fresh peripheral blood. Total RNA was extracted with Trizol reagent and quality-checked on an Agilent 2100 Bioanalyzer. This clonotype appeared many times. No cognate antigen has been identified for it. No much larger clone exists at a distance of one base, and base qualities are not known. Including the terminal cysteine and phenylalanine, the CDR3 comprises 16 residues. Only the CDR3 part of the read is kept: 48 bases, read in frame from the first base. Trimmed from V: 1 base; trimmed from J: 5 bases; junction bases lacking a gene match: 7. The germline V gene (reference sequence) gives CDR1 as PRHDT and CDR2 as FYEKMQ.

The origin of this receptor is an adult man with Graves' ophthalmopathy. Sequencing was done on a sample of peripheral blood. The rearranged chain carries TRBV13 and TRBJ2-7, with TRBD1 matching 11 junction bases. The CDR3 sequence is CASSLERTGGLNEQYF. The base sequence is TGTGCCAGCAGCTTAGAGAGGACAGGGGGCTTAAACGAGCAGTACTTC.